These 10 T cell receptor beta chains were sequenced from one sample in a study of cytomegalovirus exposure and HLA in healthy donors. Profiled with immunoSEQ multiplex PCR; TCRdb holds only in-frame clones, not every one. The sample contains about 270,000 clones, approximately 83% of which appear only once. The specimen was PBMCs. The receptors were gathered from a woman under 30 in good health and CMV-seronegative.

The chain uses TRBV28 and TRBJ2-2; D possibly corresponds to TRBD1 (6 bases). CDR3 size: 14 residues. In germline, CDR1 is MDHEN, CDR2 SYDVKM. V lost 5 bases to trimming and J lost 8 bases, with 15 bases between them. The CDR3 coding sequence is TGTGCCAGCAGTCTACAGGGAGCAGTTGGGGAGCTGTTTTTT. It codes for CASSLQGAVGELFF.

The CDR3 nucleotides read TGTGCCATCAGTGAGCAGTCAGGGATCTACGAGCAGTACTTC. Protein product: CAISEQSGIYEQYF. The chain has TRBV10-3 and TRBJ2-7, with D possibly matching TRBD1 (5 bases). V was trimmed by 2 bases and J by 3 bases, leaving 11 bases between them. Germline CDR1 is ENHRY and CDR2 is SYGVKD. This CDR3 region has 14 residues.

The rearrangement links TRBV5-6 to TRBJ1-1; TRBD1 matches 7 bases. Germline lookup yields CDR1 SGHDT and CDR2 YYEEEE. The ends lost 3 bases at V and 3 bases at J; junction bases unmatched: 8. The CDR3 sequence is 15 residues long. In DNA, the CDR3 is TGTGCCAGCAGCTCCTACAGGGGATGGGACACTGAAGCTTTCTTT. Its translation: CASSSYRGWDTEAFF.

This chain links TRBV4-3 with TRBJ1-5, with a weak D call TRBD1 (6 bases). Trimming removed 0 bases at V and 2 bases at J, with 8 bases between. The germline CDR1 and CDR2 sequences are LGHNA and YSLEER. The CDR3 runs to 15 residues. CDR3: CASSQDEGGNQPQHF. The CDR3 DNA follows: TGCGCCAGCAGCCAAGATGAGGGGGGCAATCAGCCCCAGCATTTT.

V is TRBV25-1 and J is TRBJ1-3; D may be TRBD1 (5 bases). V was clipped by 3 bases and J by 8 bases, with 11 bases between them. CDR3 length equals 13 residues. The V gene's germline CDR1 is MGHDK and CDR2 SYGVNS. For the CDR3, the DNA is TGTGCCAGCAGTGACACAGGTGTACACACCATATATTTT. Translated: CASSDTGVHTIYF.

CDR3 nucleotide sequence: TGTGCCAGCAGCCCACAAGGTTTTAGAGACTACTATAATTCACCCCTCCACTTT. It codes for CASSPQGFRDYYNSPLHF. V usage is TRBV13 and J usage is TRBJ1-6; the D is unclear. This CDR3 has 18 residues. The ends were cut back, 5 bases at V and 3 bases at J, with 20 bases in the middle. Germline CDR1 PRHDT, CDR2 FYEKMQ (reference sequence).

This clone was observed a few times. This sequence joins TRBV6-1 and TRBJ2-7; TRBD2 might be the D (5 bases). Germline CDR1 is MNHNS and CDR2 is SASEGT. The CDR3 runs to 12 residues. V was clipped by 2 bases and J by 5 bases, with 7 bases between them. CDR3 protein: CASSERGNEQYF. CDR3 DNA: TGTGCCAGCAGTGAACGAGGGAACGAGCAGTACTTC.

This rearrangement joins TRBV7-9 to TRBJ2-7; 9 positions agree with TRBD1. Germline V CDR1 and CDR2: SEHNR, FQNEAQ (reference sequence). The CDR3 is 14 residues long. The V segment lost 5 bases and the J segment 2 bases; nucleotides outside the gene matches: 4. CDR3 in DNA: TGTGCCAGCAGCCCGGGGGACAGGGCCTACGAGCAGTACTTC. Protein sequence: CASSPGDRAYEQYF.

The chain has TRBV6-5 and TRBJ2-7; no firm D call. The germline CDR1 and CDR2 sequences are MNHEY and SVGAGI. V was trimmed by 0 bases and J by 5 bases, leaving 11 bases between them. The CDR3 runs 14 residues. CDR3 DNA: TGTGCCAGCAGTTACTCGAGACTTCAGCACGAGCAGTACTTC. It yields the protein CASSYSRLQHEQYF.

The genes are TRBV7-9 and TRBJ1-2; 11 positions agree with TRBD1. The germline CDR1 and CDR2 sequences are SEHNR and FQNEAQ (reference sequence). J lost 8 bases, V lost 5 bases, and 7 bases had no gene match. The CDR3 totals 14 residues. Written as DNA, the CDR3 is TGTGCCAGCAGCGGACAGGGGGCGCATTCGGGCTACACCTTC. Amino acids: CASSGQGAHSGYTF.